Below, 17 T cell receptor beta chains from the same sample are listed, as sequenced in a study of shared clonotypes between healthy human individuals. Profiling relied on immunoSEQ multiplex PCR, and the TCRdb table lists in-frame clones only, not all of them. This table holds roughly 1 million clones, about 75% found once. The material sequenced was memory CD4+ T cells sorted from blood. As to subset: CD45RA-negative fraction. Source of these receptors: a man aged 18-30 years in good health.

The chain combines TRBV2 with TRBJ2-5; a weak D match, TRBD2 (6 bases). Germline V gene lookup returns CDR1 SNHLY and CDR2 FYNNEI. This CDR3 contains 14 residues. V was clipped by 6 bases and J by 3 bases, with 14 bases between them. The CDR3 region has the DNA TGTGCCAGCAGACTTCAGTGGGGGGAAGAGACCCAGTACTTC. This codes for CASRLQWGEETQYF.

This clone was observed at least ten times. The chain uses TRBV9 and TRBJ1-2; D is perhaps TRBD1 (6 bases). Trimming took 4 bases from V and 4 from J, leaving 11 bases between them. CDR3 length: 13 amino acids. In germline, CDR1 is SGDLS, CDR2 YYNGEE. Here the CDR3 DNA reads TGTGCCAGCAGCTCACAGGGTGTCTATGGCTACACCTTC. Its translation is CASSSQGVYGYTF.

Only one count was recorded for this clone. The chain recombines TRBV7-9 with TRBJ1-6; TRBD1 matches at 8 bases. V dropped 5 bases and J dropped 6; count of bases not matched to a gene: 9. Germline loops: CDR1 SEHNR, CDR2 FQNEAQ (reference sequence). The CDR3 extends over 16 amino acids. CDR3 in amino acids: CASSDRQGRPNSPLHF. CDR3 coding DNA: TGTGCCAGCAGCGACCGACAGGGGAGGCCTAATTCACCCCTCCACTTT. Based on the CDR3 plus reference TRBV7-9 and TRBJ1-6, the full variable domain is DTGVSQNPRHKITKRGQNVTFRCDPISEHNRLYWYRQTLGQGPEFLTYFQNEAQLEKSRLLSDRFSAERPKGSFSTLEIQRTEQGDSAMYLCASSDRQGRPNSPLHFGNGTRLTVT.

This rearrangement joins TRBV5-1 to TRBJ2-2; D might be TRBD2 (6 bases). Looked up from germline, CDR1 is SGHRS and CDR2 is YFSETQ. The CDR3 consists of 18 residues. The V end was cut by 2 bases, the J end by 0 bases, with 17 bases between. The CDR3: CASSLRSPRDSNTGELFF. CDR3 sequence (DNA): TGCGCCAGCAGCTTACGCTCTCCTCGGGACTCGAACACCGGGGAGCTGTTTTTT.

CDR3: CASSADGYQPQHF. CDR3 bases: TGTGCCAGCAGTGCGGACGGGTATCAGCCCCAGCATTTT. This chain uses TRBV6-6 with TRBJ1-5; D is unresolved. This CDR3 is built from 13 residues. Germline V lookup: CDR1 MNHNY, CDR2 SVGAGI (reference sequence). Between the trimmed V and J ends, which lost 5 bases and 5 bases, there was a span of 10 bases.

Details on this clone: Only one base separates this from a far larger clonotype, so it likely reflects a read error. This chain links TRBV10-3 with TRBJ1-1; TRBD1 aligns across 7 bases. CDR1 ENHRY and CDR2 SYGVKD come from the germline V gene. The CDR3 has 14 amino acids. Trimming removed 5 bases from V and 7 bases from J; junction bases left unmatched: 10. CDR3 amino acids: CAISIRDSHIEAFF. CDR3 nucleotides: TGTGCCATCAGTATCCGGGACAGCCACATTGAAGCTTTCTTT.

This clone turned up a few times. The rearrangement uses TRBV6-5 and TRBJ1-2; D is perhaps TRBD1 (5 bases). This CDR3 region has 13 residues. Germline V gene sequence: CDR1 MNHEY, CDR2 SVGAGI. Between the trimmed V and J ends, which lost 6 bases and 1 base, there was a span of 9 bases. The CDR3 here is CASSIQVNYGYTF. The CDR3 bases are TGTGCCAGCAGCATACAGGTTAACTATGGCTACACCTTC.

The chain has TRBV28 and TRBJ1-1, with a weak D call TRBD1 (5 bases). This CDR3 has 11 amino acids. V was trimmed by 8 bases and J by 8 bases, leaving 12 bases between them. Germline CDR1 reads MDHEN; CDR2 reads SYDVKM. The CDR3 protein is CASGKRGEAFF. The CDR3 DNA reads as TGTGCCAGCGGGAAGCGGGGCGAAGCTTTCTTT.

This clone appeared a few times. This specimen includes other DNA sequences encoding the same CDR3. The chain links TRBV7-9 to TRBJ2-5, with D tentatively TRBD1 (5 bases). The CDR3 is made up of 13 amino acids. Trimming stripped 1 base from V and 2 bases from J, with 5 bases between. The germline V gene has CDR1 SEHNR and CDR2 FQNEAQ (reference sequence). DNA of the CDR3: TGTGCCAGCAGCTTAGGACAGCAAGAGACCCAGTACTTC. This sequence encodes CASSLGQQETQYF.

The chain recombines TRBV6-6 with TRBJ2-3, with TRBD2 matching 12 bases. CDR1 is MNHNY, CDR2 SVGAGI, per germline (reference sequence). V lost 6 bases to trimming and J lost 5 bases; unmatched junction nucleotides: 6. The CDR3 spans 15 residues. CDR3 nucleotide sequence: TGTGCCAGCAGGCGGACTAGCGGGGTCGGAGATACGCAGTATTTT. Translation gives CASRRTSGVGDTQYF.

The chain is built from TRBV5-4 and TRBJ2-5; 8 bases are shared with TRBD2. With 4 bases clipped from V and 5 bases from J, the junction kept 10 bases outside the gene matches. From germline, CDR1 is SGHNT and CDR2 YYREEE (reference sequence). The CDR3 is 15 residues long. CDR3 in DNA: TGTGCCAGCAGCCCGGGGGGGGCCAGGCTGGAGACCCAGTACTTC. The encoded protein is CASSPGGARLETQYF.

This sequence joins TRBV28 and TRBJ2-3, with D tentatively TRBD2 (7 bases). CDR3 length: 16 residues. V lost 6 bases and J 1 base, leaving 17 bases between the germline ends. Germline V gives CDR1 MDHEN, CDR2 SYDVKM. In nucleotides, the CDR3 is TGTGCCAGCAGGACGGAAGGGGGGGGTCGCACAGATACGCAGTATTTT. Encoded protein: CASRTEGGGRTDTQYF.

The genes are TRBV5-1 and TRBJ2-5, with 7 bases identical to TRBD2. J was trimmed by 2 bases and V by 4 bases; bases with no gene match: 8. CDR3 length equals 15 residues. Germline V gene data show CDR1 as SGHRS and CDR2 as YFSETQ. CDR3 in amino acids: CASSTAWGGQETQYF. Here the CDR3 DNA reads TGCGCCAGCAGCACTGCCTGGGGGGGGCAAGAGACCCAGTACTTC.

As concerns this clone: This may arise from a read error, as a much more abundant clone is one base away. V and J are TRBV2 and TRBJ1-2; D is ambiguous. Trimming pared 3 bases from V and 2 bases from J, leaving 4 bases between. Germline CDR1 and CDR2: SNHLY and FYNNEI. The CDR3 loop spans 12 amino acids. In nucleotides, the CDR3 is TGTGCCAGCAGTGACGCGAACTATGGCTACACCTTC. Translation gives CASSDANYGYTF. The full variable domain, in which reference TRBV2 and TRBJ1-2 provide the parts outside the CDR3, is EPEVTQTPSHQVTQMGQEVILRCVPISNHLYFYWYRQILGQKVEFLVSFYNNEISEKSEIFDDQFSVERPDGSNFTLKIRSTKLEDSAMYFCASSDANYGYTFGSGTRLTVV.

The chain joins TRBV28 to TRBJ2-1, with D uncertain. The CDR3 spans 11 residues. Germline V gene lookup returns CDR1 MDHEN and CDR2 SYDVKM. V was pared by 7 bases and J by 7 bases, with 8 bases between. CDR3 protein: CASTHLNEQFF. CDR3 coding DNA: TGTGCCAGCACCCACCTAAATGAGCAGTTCTTC.

The CDR3: CASRPRTGTLGNTIYF. CDR3 in DNA: TGCGCCAGCAGACCCCGAACCGGGACCCTTGGAAACACCATATATTTT. The chain is built from TRBV23-1 and TRBJ1-3; perhaps TRBD1 as D (5 bases). TRBV23-1 is assigned to the ORF class and has an uncertain function. V lost 6 bases, J lost 3 bases, and 18 bases lay in between. This CDR3 has 16 residues.

This rearrangement joins TRBV27 to TRBJ2-3, with 13 bases identical to TRBD2. The germline CDR1 and CDR2 sequences are MNHEY and SMNVEV (reference sequence). CDR3 length equals 17 residues. V lost 3 bases and J lost 3; bases outside the gene matches: 6. The CDR3 DNA sequence: TGTGCCAGCAGTTTCCGCGGACTAGCGGGGGTTACAGATACGCAGTATTTT. This translates into CASSFRGLAGVTDTQYF.